The next 15 T cell receptor beta chains were all read from a single sample in a study of Ad26.COV2.S vaccination and SARS-CoV-2 variants. TCRdb keeps only in-frame clones here, not all; method: immunoSEQ multiplex PCR. The sample contains under 550,000 clones, approximately 92% of which appear only once. Treatment: 19 received Ad26.COV2.S at low or high dose, single or two shots; 5 received placebo; per-sample allocation not given. The samples date from day 63 after the first vaccine or placebo injection. The sample in question was peripheral blood, obtained in a trial of Ad26.COV2.S vaccine versus placebo. These receptors were collected from a person aged 18-60 years who received the Ad26.COV2.S COVID-19 vaccine or a placebo.

V usage is TRBV20-1 and J usage is TRBJ2-1; D is unclear. The CDR3 contains 11 residues. The germline V gene encodes CDR1 DFQATT and CDR2 SNEGSKA (reference sequence). The V and J ends lost 6 bases and 6 bases respectively, with 9 bases between them. The chain's CDR3 is CSASGFNEQFF. In DNA, the CDR3 is TGCAGTGCCTCAGGTTTCAATGAGCAGTTCTTC.

V usage is TRBV18 and J usage is TRBJ2-1, with TRBD1 matching over 11 bases. The CDR3 is made up of 15 amino acids. Germline V lookup: CDR1 KGHSH, CDR2 LQKENI. V shed 4 bases and J 6 bases; nucleotides not matched to a gene: 5. CDR3 loop: CASSLGQGEVNEQFF. In DNA, the CDR3 is TGTGCCAGCTCACTGGGACAGGGGGAGGTCAATGAGCAGTTCTTC.

This clone was seen a few times. The gene calls are TRBV5-6 and TRBJ2-2; 12 bases match TRBD1. The CDR3 runs to 16 residues. Losses at the gene ends were 3 bases for V and 5 bases for J; bases not matched to a gene: 5. Germline values: CDR1 SGHDT, CDR2 YYEEEE. The CDR3 here is CASSSPGQGATGELFF. In DNA form, the CDR3 reads TGTGCCAGCAGCTCACCGGGACAGGGGGCTACCGGGGAGCTGTTTTTT.

The rearrangement links TRBV6-4 to TRBJ2-1, with D unresolved. This CDR3 has 15 amino acids. The V gene's germline CDR1 is MRHNA and CDR2 SNTAGT. Trimming took off 8 bases at V and 0 bases at J, with 14 bases between the two ends. The CDR3 DNA reads as TGTGCCAGCCGTTCTACCGCAAGCTCCTACAATGAGCAGTTCTTC. This translates into CASRSTASSYNEQFF.

The V call is TRBV11-3, the J call TRBJ2-2, with 10 bases matching TRBD1. The CDR3 is 18 residues long. Per the germline V gene, CDR1 is SGHNT and CDR2 is YENEEA. V was clipped by 5 bases and J by 6 bases; unmatched bases: 15. The CDR3 loop is CASSPSSTGGAYPGELFF. In DNA, the CDR3 is TGTGCCAGCAGCCCATCCTCGACAGGGGGCGCGTATCCCGGGGAGCTGTTTTTT.

The rearrangement links TRBV6-1 to TRBJ2-7, with D unclear. CDR1 is MNHNS, CDR2 SASEGT, per germline. Trimming removed 3 bases from V and 9 bases from J, with 12 bases in between. CDR3 length: 12 residues. The CDR3 DNA sequence: TGTGCCAGCAGTGACAGTCTACTTGGGCAGTACTTC. Residues: CASSDSLLGQYF.

This rearrangement joins TRBV25-1 to TRBJ2-3; 10 bases align to TRBD2. V dropped 2 bases and J dropped 2; count of bases not matched to a gene: 1. Germline lookup yields CDR1 MGHDK and CDR2 SYGVNS. The CDR3 contains 15 residues. CDR3 protein: CASSESGRVTDTQYF. The CDR3 nucleotides read TGTGCCAGCAGTGAAAGCGGGAGGGTCACAGATACGCAGTATTTT.

The V call is TRBV19, the J call TRBJ1-5; 7 bases are a match to TRBD1. CDR1 and CDR2 from the germline V gene are LNHDA and SQIVND (reference sequence). Unmatched junction bases numbered 4, after V lost 3 bases and J lost 5 bases. The CDR3 loop spans 14 amino acids. The CDR3 region is CASSIGQGDQPQHF. The CDR3 nucleotides read TGTGCCAGTAGTATCGGTCAGGGGGATCAGCCCCAGCATTTT. Full variable domain (outside the CDR3, taken from reference TRBV19 and TRBJ1-5): DGGITQSPKYLFRKEGQNVTLSCEQNLNHDAMYWYRQDPGQGLRLIYYSQIVNDFQKGDIAEGYSVSREKKESFPLTVTSAQKNPTAFYLCASSIGQGDQPQHFGDGTRLSIL.

The count of this clone is one. This chain connects TRBV11-2 to TRBJ1-1, with 9 bases matching TRBD1. The CDR3 consists of 14 residues. CDR1 is SGHAT, CDR2 FQNNGV, per germline. V lost 2 bases, J lost 11 bases, and 9 bases stayed unmatched. CDR3 sequence reads: CASSLSTGGEGAFF. CDR3 in DNA: TGTGCCAGCAGCTTATCTACAGGGGGCGAGGGGGCTTTCTTT.

J is TRBJ2-7 and V is TRBV12-2; the table gives TRBD2 as D, unverified against the DNA. TRBV12-2 is a listed pseudogene. The CDR3 has 16 amino acids. Written as DNA, the CDR3 is TGTGCAAGTCGCTTAGTGCCGGGACTAGCGGACTACGAGCAGTACTTC. This sequence encodes CASRLVPGLADYEQYF.

The V call is TRBV28, the J call TRBJ2-7, with 14 positions matching TRBD2. This CDR3 has 17 amino acids. In germline, CDR1 is MDHEN, CDR2 SYDVKM. The V gene end was trimmed by 2 bases and the J gene end by 4 bases; junction bases not matched to a gene: 7. The CDR3 is CASSLIGLAGGGYEQYF. The CDR3 nucleotides are TGTGCCAGCAGTTTAATCGGACTAGCGGGAGGTGGGTACGAGCAGTACTTC.

The chain uses TRBV7-2 and TRBJ2-5, with D possibly being TRBD1 or TRBD2 (6 bases each). The V end lost 1 base, the J end lost 4 bases, and 10 bases lay between the germline ends. Germline V CDR1 and CDR2: SGHTA, FQGNSA. The CDR3 extends over 14 amino acids. The CDR3 DNA reads TGTGCCAGCAGCTTAGACGGGGGCGTAGAGACCCAGTACTTC. It translates to CASSLDGGVETQYF.

For the CDR3, the DNA is TGCGCCAGCAGCCAGCTAGACGGTGATGAAAAACTGTTTTTT. The encoded protein is CASSQLDGDEKLFF. This chain connects TRBV4-3 to TRBJ1-4; D is ambiguous. CDR1 and CDR2 (germline): LGHNA, YSLEER. V was cut by 3 bases and J by 6 bases, with 11 bases left in between. The CDR3 loop spans 14 amino acids.

The chain combines TRBV5-1 with TRBJ2-5; the D is unclear. The CDR3 length is 13 residues. Germline CDR1 is SGHRS and CDR2 is YFSETQ. The V end was cut by 2 bases, the J end by 5 bases, with 10 bases between. CDR3 loop: CASSFKFSETQYF. The CDR3 DNA is TGCGCCAGCAGCTTCAAGTTTAGCGAGACCCAGTACTTC. Filled out from reference TRBV5-1 and TRBJ2-5, the complete variable domain reads KAGVTQTPRYLIKTRGQQVTLSCSPISGHRSVSWYQQTPGQGLQFLFEYFSETQRNKGNFPGRFSGRQFSNSRSEMNVSTLELGDSALYLCASSFKFSETQYFGPGTRLLVL.

The chain links TRBV5-1 to TRBJ1-1; no definite D call. Germline loops: CDR1 SGHRS, CDR2 YFSETQ. Trimming removed 0 bases at V and 8 bases at J, with 14 bases between. This CDR3 region has 14 residues. The CDR3 region has the DNA TGCGCCAGCAGCTTGGTTTCCCAGGTCGGGGAAGCTTTCTTT. Translated, it gives CASSLVSQVGEAFF.